Listed here are 25 T cell receptor beta chains from one sample, sequenced in a study of shared clonotypes between healthy human individuals. Repertoires were generated with immunoSEQ multiplex PCR, while TCRdb's copy carries only in-frame clones and drops some. Among some 1.5 million clones, roughly 97% were seen once, and the ten largest hold about 1.2%. The specimen was naive CD4+ T cells sorted from blood. The subset denotes: CD45RA+ positively selected. The receptors derive from a man aged 25 to 40 in good health.

V gene TRBV12-5 combines with J gene TRBJ2-1; 7 bases are a match to TRBD1. In germline, CDR1 is LGHNT, CDR2 FRNRAP. CDR3 size: 14 residues. V dropped 4 bases and J dropped 9; count of bases not matched to a gene: 9. In nucleotides, the CDR3 is TGTGCTAGTGGTTCTCTGACAGGGTATTTTGAGCAGTTCTTC. It codes for CASGSLTGYFEQFF.

The V call is TRBV2, the J call TRBJ1-1; D is undetermined. CDR3 length: 13 residues. Trimming removed 9 bases from V and 1 base from J, with 12 bases in between. The V gene's germline CDR1 is SNHLY and CDR2 FYNNEI. CDR3 bases: TGTGCCAGAACGGGCCTACCGAACACTGAAGCTTTCTTT. Translation gives CARTGLPNTEAFF. Full variable domain (missing parts from reference TRBV2 and TRBJ1-1): EPEVTQTPSHQVTQMGQEVILRCVPISNHLYFYWYRQILGQKVEFLVSFYNNEISEKSEIFDDQFSVERPDGSNFTLKIRSTKLEDSAMYFCARTGLPNTEAFFGQGTRLTVV.

The chain uses TRBV28 and TRBJ1-1, with D possibly TRBD1 on 6 matching bases. The CDR3 sequence is 15 residues long. Germline V gives CDR1 MDHEN, CDR2 SYDVKM. Trimming removed 6 bases from V and 8 bases from J, with 22 bases in between. CDR3 nucleotide sequence: TGTGCCAGCAGCCTACAGGGCCCTCGGAGGGGAGAAGCTTTCTTT. It yields the protein CASSLQGPRRGEAFF. The entire variable domain, with the rest obtained from reference TRBV28 and TRBJ1-1, is as follows: DVKVTQSSRYLVKRTGEKVFLECVQDMDHENMFWYRQDPGLGLRLIYFSYDVKMKEKGDIPEGYSVSREKKERFSLILESASTNQTSMYLCASSLQGPRRGEAFFGQGTRLTVV.

The V gene is TRBV5-1, the J gene TRBJ2-1; D is perhaps TRBD1 (5 bases). Germline CDR1 and CDR2: SGHRS and YFSETQ. Trimming cost V 0 bases and J 0 bases, with 10 bases left between them. The CDR3 spans 16 residues. The CDR3 DNA is TGCGCCAGCAGCTTGGAAGGGGTAAACTCCTACAATGAGCAGTTCTTC. As protein: CASSLEGVNSYNEQFF.

V and J are TRBV29-1 and TRBJ2-2; 9 bases match TRBD1. Unmatched junction bases numbered 3, after V lost 6 bases and J lost 7 bases. Germline V gene sequence: CDR1 SQVTM, CDR2 ANQGSEA. This CDR3 is 12 amino acids long. CDR3 coding DNA: TGCAGCGTGGGACAGGGCCACGGGGAGCTGTTTTTT. This encodes CSVGQGHGELFF.

The chain joins TRBV30 to TRBJ1-3; D not certain. The germline CDR1 and CDR2 sequences are GTSNPN and SVGIG (reference sequence). CDR3 length: 15 residues. Trimming removed 0 bases at V and 4 bases at J, with 13 bases between. CDR3 in DNA: TGTGCCTGGAGTGTAGAACCCGCGGCAGGAAACACCATATATTTT. Residues: CAWSVEPAAGNTIYF.

This clone was seen a single time. The chain combines TRBV18 with TRBJ2-2; D not resolved. Looked up from germline, CDR1 is KGHSH and CDR2 is LQKENI. The V end lost 1 base, the J end lost 7 bases, and 7 bases lay between the germline ends. The CDR3 covers 13 residues. CDR3: CASSPLEFGELFF. The CDR3 DNA reads as TGTGCCAGCTCACCACTTGAGTTCGGGGAGCTGTTTTTT.

The chain employs TRBV5-1 and TRBJ2-1; 16 bases are shared with TRBD2. The CDR3 runs to 18 residues. Trimming removed 3 bases from V and 2 bases from J; junction bases left unmatched: 5. Germline V lookup: CDR1 SGHRS, CDR2 YFSETQ. The CDR3 spells CASSSGLAGGLPYNEQFF. The DNA for the CDR3 is TGCGCCAGCAGCTCGGGACTAGCGGGAGGGTTACCCTACAATGAGCAGTTCTTC.

For this clone: The same CDR3 can be traced to other DNA sequences in this sample. V usage is TRBV6-5 and J usage is TRBJ1-5, with D possibly TRBD1 on 5 matching bases. With 2 bases removed from V and 1 base from J, the gap between germline ends came to 6 bases. The germline V gene encodes CDR1 MNHEY and CDR2 SVGAGI. CDR3 size: 14 residues. The CDR3 here is CASSYRQSNQPQHF. DNA of the CDR3: TGTGCCAGCAGTTACCGACAGAGCAATCAGCCCCAGCATTTT.

The chain joins TRBV6-6 to TRBJ2-2, with a possible D match to TRBD1 (6 bases). This CDR3 region has 16 residues. CDR1 is MNHNY, CDR2 SVGAGI, per germline (reference sequence). Trimming cost V 2 bases and J 4 bases, with 14 bases left between them. CDR3 nucleotide sequence: TGTGCCAGCAGTTACGGCGACAGGTCGATCACCGGGGAGCTGTTTTTT. It codes for CASSYGDRSITGELFF.

The V gene is TRBV28, the J gene TRBJ2-5; 11 bases are shared with TRBD2. The V segment lost 2 bases and the J segment 4 bases; nucleotides outside the gene matches: 3. Looked up from germline, CDR1 is MDHEN and CDR2 is SYDVKM. There are 15 residues in the CDR3. The CDR3 protein is CASSLLLAGGETQYF. CDR3 bases: TGTGCCAGCAGTTTACTCCTAGCGGGAGGAGAGACCCAGTACTTC.

The chain is built from TRBV5-1 and TRBJ2-3, with TRBD2 identical over 8 bases. The CDR3 loop spans 19 amino acids. The J segment lost 3 bases and the V segment lost 0 bases, leaving 15 bases of the junction unmatched. Germline CDR1 and CDR2: SGHRS and YFSETQ. The DNA of the CDR3 is TGCGCCAGCAGCTTGGGCCCGTTGGGAGCGGGAGTTGTAACAGATACGCAGTATTTT. Protein: CASSLGPLGAGVVTDTQYF.

This clone appeared once. The V call is TRBV7-9, the J call TRBJ2-7; possibly TRBD2 for D (6 bases). V was cut by 2 bases and J by 1 base, with 12 bases left in between. Germline lookup yields CDR1 SEHNR and CDR2 FQNEAQ (reference sequence). The CDR3 extends over 15 amino acids. The CDR3 here is CASSLMEGLSYEQYF. The DNA for the CDR3 is TGTGCCAGCAGCTTAATGGAGGGTTTGTCCTACGAGCAGTACTTC.

The table lists this clone with a count of one. In nucleotides, the CDR3 is TGTGCCAGCAGTTTGTCGGGAGCACGGGGCACAGATACGCAGTATTTT. This encodes CASSLSGARGTDTQYF. V is TRBV27 and J is TRBJ2-3, with D possibly TRBD2 on 6 matching bases. Between the trimmed V and J ends, which lost 3 bases and 1 base, there was a span of 14 bases. CDR1 is MNHEY and CDR2 is SMNVEV in the germline V gene (reference sequence). The CDR3 length is 16 residues.

V gene TRBV29-1 combines with J gene TRBJ1-1; D gene ambiguous. Trimming removed 7 bases from V and 1 base from J, with 13 bases in between. The CDR3 has 13 residues. CDR1 is SQVTM and CDR2 is ANQGSEA in the germline V gene. The CDR3 DNA sequence: TGCAGCGATTCTTCTCCCGGGAACACTGAAGCTTTCTTT. It encodes CSDSSPGNTEAFF.

The chain couples TRBV25-1 to TRBJ2-3; 7 nucleotides align to TRBD2. Germline V lookup: CDR1 MGHDK, CDR2 SYGVNS. This CDR3 contains 16 residues. The V segment lost 2 bases and the J segment 7 bases; nucleotides outside the gene matches: 12. CDR3 amino acids: CASSEPIAGRLNTQYF. CDR3 sequence (DNA): TGTGCCAGCAGTGAACCTATAGCGGGCCGACTCAATACGCAGTATTTT.

The chain couples TRBV6-1 to TRBJ2-2; no reliable D call. Germline V gene lookup returns CDR1 MNHNS and CDR2 SASEGT. The length of the CDR3 is 15 residues. Trimming took 3 bases from V and 1 from J, leaving 9 bases between them. The CDR3 reads CASSDGQENTGELFF. CDR3 DNA sequence: TGTGCCAGCAGTGATGGCCAGGAGAACACCGGGGAGCTGTTTTTT.

The V and J genes are TRBV6-1 and TRBJ1-5; 9 positions match TRBD1. Germline CDR1 reads MNHNS; CDR2 reads SASEGT. This CDR3 spans 14 amino acids. Unmatched junction bases numbered 9, after V lost 4 bases and J lost 11 bases. CDR3 bases: TGTGCCAGCAGTGGGTCGACAGGGGGTTTGACCCAGCATTTT. It yields the protein CASSGSTGGLTQHF.

The CDR3 loop reads CASRQTPRSARETQYF. Written as DNA, the CDR3 is TGTGCCAGCAGACAGACACCACGTTCGGCCCGGGAGACCCAGTACTTC. The V and J genes are TRBV5-4 and TRBJ2-5; unclear D gene. CDR3 size: 16 residues. CDR1 SGHNT and CDR2 YYREEE come from the germline V gene (reference sequence). V lost 5 bases and J lost 5, with 22 bases in between. Together with reference TRBV5-4 and TRBJ2-5, the CDR3 gives the full variable domain: ETGVTQSPTHLIKTRGQQVTLRCSSQSGHNTVSWYQQALGQGPQFIFQYYREEENGRGNFPPRFSGLQFPNYSSELNVNALELDDSALYLCASRQTPRSARETQYFGPGTRLLVL.

The V gene is TRBV6-1, the J gene TRBJ1-2; tentative D call: TRBD1 (5 bases). This CDR3 is 13 amino acids long. The germline V gene has CDR1 MNHNS and CDR2 SASEGT. V lost 1 base, J lost 5 bases, and 8 bases lay in between. Here the CDR3 DNA reads TGTGCCAGCAGTGAAGATCCAGGGTATGGCTACACCTTC. Translated, it gives CASSEDPGYGYTF.

J is TRBJ2-1 and V is TRBV7-3, with 7 bases fitting TRBD2. The germline CDR1 and CDR2 sequences are SGHTA and FQGTGA. The CDR3 is 17 residues long. V shed 3 bases, J shed 1 base, and the junction held 9 bases outside the gene matches. In nucleotides, the CDR3 is TGTGCCAGCAGCTTGGGTCCGCGGGGACTATCCTACAATGAGCAGTTCTTC. It encodes CASSLGPRGLSYNEQFF.

Turning to this clone: The same CDR3 can be traced to other DNA sequences in this sample. The rearrangement uses TRBV5-5 and TRBJ2-1; 11 nucleotides line up with TRBD2. Germline V lookup: CDR1 SGHKS, CDR2 YYEKEE (reference sequence). Trimming cost V 4 bases and J 0 bases; bases outside gene matches: 3. The CDR3 extends over 16 amino acids. The CDR3 sequence: CASSLTSGSSYNEQFF. CDR3 bases: TGTGCCAGCAGCCTAACTAGCGGGAGCTCCTACAATGAGCAGTTCTTC.

This chain connects TRBV19 to TRBJ1-2; D gene uncertain. The germline V gene has CDR1 LNHDA and CDR2 SQIVND (reference sequence). V shed 4 bases and J shed 4 bases, with 10 bases lying between them. The CDR3 totals 13 residues. DNA of the CDR3: TGTGCCAGTAGTAGAGGCGGACTCTATGGCTACACCTTC. Translating it yields CASSRGGLYGYTF.

This clone appeared once. The chain recombines TRBV27 with TRBJ1-3; the D gene is possibly TRBD1 (6 bases). Germline loops: CDR1 MNHEY, CDR2 SMNVEV (reference sequence). The ends were cut back, 3 bases at V and 7 bases at J, with 13 bases in the middle. This CDR3 comprises 14 residues. The CDR3 here is CASSFNRAANTIYF. The CDR3 nucleotides read TGTGCCAGCAGTTTTAACAGGGCTGCGAACACCATATATTTT.

The V call is TRBV7-8, the J call TRBJ2-1; 8 bases are a match to TRBD2. V lost 4 bases, J lost 0 bases, and 8 bases stayed unmatched. CDR1 is SGHVS, CDR2 FQNEAQ, per germline. The CDR3 runs to 17 residues. The CDR3 DNA is TGTGCCAGCAGCTCTCTAGCGGGTCTAAGCTCCTACAATGAGCAGTTCTTC. Translating it yields CASSSLAGLSSYNEQFF.